Described below is a single TCR beta chain sequence and its context. Its cognate antigen is unknown. Method: immunoSEQ multiplex PCR; TCRdb's copy keeps in-frame clones and lacks some. The sample carries approximately 110,000 clones, about 89% recorded once. The data are from a study of T cell responses to AZD1222 COVID-19 vaccine. Study as a whole: Pooled samples include second doses given at about 4 or 12 weeks. Study-wide results and limits: The donor cohort was predominantly white British with a female majority, and clonal diversity may have been underestimated. Spike-wide coverage was observed for vaccine-associated CD4 TCRs, with dominant responses at 160-218 and 743-854. Seropositive at baseline were only six or seven AZD1222 recipients.

CDR1 is MDHEN, CDR2 SYDVKM, per germline. The length of the CDR3 is 16 residues. V gave up 6 bases and J gave up 7 bases; unmatched junction bases: 9. The material sequenced was peripheral blood, taken on day 0 of AZD1222 vaccination. V is TRBV28 and J is TRBJ1-6, with 10 bases aligning to TRBD1. The TCR sequence derives from an adult in good health. For the CDR3, the DNA is TGTGCCAGCAGCTATGCCGGGACAGGGGCCAATTCACCCCTCCACTTT. This encodes CASSYAGTGANSPLHF.